This TCR beta chain was sequenced in a study of T-cell reconstitution after alpha-beta-depleted transplantation in children. Unique molecular identifiers tagged the TCRbeta library. Each CDR3 protein is one row after TCRdb ran MiXCR on the PCR reads. The repertoire holds approximately 390,000 distinct CDR3 sequences, 11% seen once, with roughly 5.1% in the top ten. The sample holds a few counts of this clonotype. The V gene's germline CDR1 is ENHRY and CDR2 SYGVKD. CDR3 size: 18 residues. V was trimmed by 0 bases and J by 1 base, leaving 18 bases between them. This clonotype originated in a human donor who donated a stem cell graft to a child with acute myeloid leukemia. The sequencing used PBMCs from the stem cell graft donor, collected from the stem cell graft. The rearrangement joins TRBV10-3 to TRBJ1-2; D is possibly TRBD1 (5 bases). The CDR3 protein is CAISESNDSDEHNYGYTF. CDR3 coding DNA: TGTGCCATCAGTGAGTCGAACGACAGCGACGAACATAACTATGGCTACACCTTC.